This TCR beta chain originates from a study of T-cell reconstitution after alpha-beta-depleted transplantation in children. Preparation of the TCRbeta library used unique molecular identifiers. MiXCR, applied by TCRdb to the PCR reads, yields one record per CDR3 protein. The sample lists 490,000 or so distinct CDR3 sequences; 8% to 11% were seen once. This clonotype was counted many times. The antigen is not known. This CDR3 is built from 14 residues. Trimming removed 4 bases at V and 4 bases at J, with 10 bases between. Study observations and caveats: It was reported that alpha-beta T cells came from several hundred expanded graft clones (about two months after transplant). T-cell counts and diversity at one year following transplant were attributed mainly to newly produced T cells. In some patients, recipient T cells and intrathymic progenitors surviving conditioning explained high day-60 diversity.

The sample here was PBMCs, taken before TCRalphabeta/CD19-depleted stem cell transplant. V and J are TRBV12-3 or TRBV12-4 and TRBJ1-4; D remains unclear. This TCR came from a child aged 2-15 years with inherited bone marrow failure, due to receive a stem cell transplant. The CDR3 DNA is TGTGCCAGCAGTTCAGCCGGAGTTAATGAAAAACTGTTTTTT. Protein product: CASSSAGVNEKLFF.